This TCR beta chain was observed in a study of T cell responses to AZD1222 COVID-19 vaccine. Turning to this clone: Antigen unknown.

The length of the CDR3 is 15 residues. Germline CDR1 is LNHDA and CDR2 is SQIVND (reference sequence). Trimming cost V 8 bases and J 3 bases; bases outside gene matches: 9. General study points: Donor demographics were predominantly white British with a female majority; clonal diversity may be underestimated. Unmutated variant regions reportedly attract nearly half of all spike-specific TCRs. Just a handful of AZD1222 recipients tested seropositive at baseline.

Generated by immunoSEQ multiplex PCR, the TCRdb table keeps only in-frame clones and is missing some. Of approximately 150,000 clones in the sample, 90% were seen once. The clonotype comes from an adult who received the AZD1222 COVID-19 vaccine. The sample consisted of peripheral blood, taken 28 days after the second AZD1222 dose. The genes are TRBV19 and TRBJ2-5; 10 bases are a match to TRBD1. The CDR3 DNA reads TGTGCCAGTGCTAAACTGGGACAGGGGAAAGAGACCCAGTACTTC. This codes for CASAKLGQGKETQYF.